Below are 22 T cell receptor beta chains sequenced from a single sample in a study of blood T cell repertoires in COVID-19. Clones were sequenced by immunoSEQ multiplex PCR, and TCRdb holds only the in-frame ones, with some missing. Of roughly 120,000 clones detected, roughly 83% appear once; the ten largest clones hold over 2%. Material: peripheral blood. The receptors come from a man aged 30 to 39 with acute or convalescent COVID-19.

This chain connects TRBV7-9 to TRBJ2-3; 10 bases line up with TRBD2. The CDR3 loop spans 15 amino acids. Looked up from germline, CDR1 is SEHNR and CDR2 is FQNEAQ (reference sequence). After removal of 6 bases from V and 5 bases from J, the junction contained 8 bases not matched to a gene. The CDR3 DNA is TGTGCCAGCAGTCGCAATCTAGCGGGAGAAGATACGCAGTATTTT. Its translation: CASSRNLAGEDTQYF.

V and J are TRBV6-1 and TRBJ1-2; D gene uncertain. Germline CDR1 and CDR2: MNHNS and SASEGT. This CDR3 is 11 amino acids long. V lost 3 bases and J lost 7, with 6 bases in between. The CDR3 bases are TGTGCCAGCAGTGAGCACAGTGGCTACACCTTC. Its translation is CASSEHSGYTF.

The chain joins TRBV2 to TRBJ1-2, with a tentative D call TRBD1 (5 bases). CDR1 is SNHLY, CDR2 FYNNEI, per germline. CDR3 size: 16 residues. The V end was cut by 4 bases, the J end by 6 bases, with 21 bases between. CDR3 in amino acids: CASSAGLGRGGDGYTF. DNA for the CDR3: TGTGCCAGCAGTGCGGGACTGGGACGGGGAGGGGATGGCTACACCTTC.

V gene TRBV5-1 combines with J gene TRBJ2-4; perhaps TRBD1 as D (5 bases). This CDR3 contains 14 residues. Germline V gene lookup returns CDR1 SGHRS and CDR2 YFSETQ. Between the trimmed V and J ends, which lost 0 bases and 10 bases, there was a span of 14 bases. The chain's CDR3 is CASSLGRGQEIQYF. CDR3 coding DNA: TGCGCCAGCAGCTTGGGAAGGGGCCAGGAGATTCAGTACTTC.

V and J are TRBV19 and TRBJ1-5, with D possibly being TRBD1 (6 bases). CDR1 is LNHDA and CDR2 is SQIVND in the germline V gene (reference sequence). The V end lost 9 bases, the J end lost 0 bases, and 12 bases lay between the germline ends. The CDR3 runs to 14 residues. In DNA, the CDR3 is TGTGCCAGCAGGACAGAGTATAGCAATCAGCCCCAGCATTTT. Its translation is CASRTEYSNQPQHF.

Comments on this clone: The germline gene is not matched at one end of the junction; a read error may be the cause. The gene calls are TRBV19 and TRBJ2-7; 7 bases fit TRBD1. The length of the CDR3 is 14 residues. The V gene's germline CDR1 is LNHDA and CDR2 SQIVND (reference sequence). The CDR3 DNA reads as TGTGCCAGCAGTAGTGGGGCAGGGGGTTACGAGCAGTACTTC. Translated, it gives CASSSGAGGYEQYF.

This sequence joins TRBV19 and TRBJ2-3, with 11 bases aligning to TRBD2. Germline loops: CDR1 LNHDA, CDR2 SQIVND (reference sequence). V trimming: 5 bases; J trimming: 2 bases; junction bases outside the gene matches: 6. There are 16 residues in the CDR3. CDR3 sequence: CASSFSGLADTDTQYF. The CDR3 coding sequence is TGTGCCAGTAGTTTCTCGGGACTAGCGGACACAGATACGCAGTATTTT.

The chain links TRBV7-3 to TRBJ2-3; perhaps TRBD2 as D (7 bases). Trimming left V 4 bases short and J 1 base short, with 18 bases between. The CDR3 spans 17 residues. Germline assignment: CDR1 SGHTA and CDR2 FQGTGA. CDR3: CASSSPGAGAGTDTQYF. The CDR3 bases are TGTGCCAGCAGCTCCCCGGGGGCGGGAGCTGGCACAGATACGCAGTATTTT.

This chain joins TRBV7-9 and TRBJ2-1; 15 bases are shared with TRBD2. The trim removed 7 bases at V and 7 bases at J, leaving 5 bases unmatched. This CDR3 contains 15 residues. CDR1 and CDR2 from the germline V gene are SEHNR and FQNEAQ (reference sequence). CDR3 region: CASTLGLAGGNEQFF. DNA of the CDR3: TGTGCCAGCACCTTGGGACTAGCGGGAGGTAATGAGCAGTTCTTC.

This sequence joins TRBV7-2 and TRBJ2-1; no clear D gene. Trimming pared 3 bases from V and 1 base from J, leaving 7 bases between. CDR3 length: 14 amino acids. The germline CDR1 and CDR2 sequences are SGHTA and FQGNSA. The DNA for the CDR3 is TGTGCCAGCAGCTTTGACATTTCCTACAATGAGCAGTTCTTC. Protein: CASSFDISYNEQFF.

The chain has TRBV4-1 and TRBJ1-1, with a weak D call TRBD1 (6 bases). The germline gives CDR1 MGHRA, CDR2 YSYEKL. Deletions cut 3 bases from V and 1 base from J, with 9 bases between. This CDR3 is built from 14 residues. The CDR3 loop is CASSHTTGNTEAFF. The CDR3 bases are TGCGCCAGCAGCCATACGACAGGGAACACTGAAGCTTTCTTT.

V and J are TRBV6-5 and TRBJ2-1; possibly TRBD1 for D (5 bases). The length of the CDR3 is 13 residues. Germline CDR1 MNHEY, CDR2 SVGAGI. Between the trimmed V and J ends, which lost 6 bases and 8 bases, there was a span of 14 bases. CDR3 sequence (DNA): TGTGCCAGCAGACCGTTGGGGCCTCATGAGCAGTTCTTC. This translates into CASRPLGPHEQFF.

There are a few counts of this clone. The CDR3 DNA reads TGCGCCAGCAGCCCGCAGGGGGGCACTGAAGCTTTCTTT. Its translation is CASSPQGGTEAFF. The chain links TRBV5-1 to TRBJ1-1; 7 positions match TRBD1. The CDR3 totals 13 residues. Germline V CDR1 and CDR2: SGHRS, YFSETQ. The V gene end was trimmed by 4 bases and the J gene end by 4 bases; junction bases not matched to a gene: 4. The variable domain in full, completed from reference TRBV5-1 and TRBJ1-1, reads KAGVTQTPRYLIKTRGQQVTLSCSPISGHRSVSWYQQTPGQGLQFLFEYFSETQRNKGNFPGRFSGRQFSNSRSEMNVSTLELGDSALYLCASSPQGGTEAFFGQGTRLTVV.

This sequence joins TRBV6-5 and TRBJ1-1; D ambiguous. Trimming removed 6 bases at V and 4 bases at J, with 12 bases between. The CDR3 spans 13 residues. The V gene's germline CDR1 is MNHEY and CDR2 SVGAGI. Written as DNA, the CDR3 is TGTGCCAGCAGCCTACAGAGATCCACTGAAGCTTTCTTT. The encoded protein is CASSLQRSTEAFF.

Within the sample, this clone is medium-sized. This chain connects TRBV18 to TRBJ2-7, with 10 positions matching TRBD1. V shed 4 bases and J 0 bases; nucleotides not matched to a gene: 3. The germline gives CDR1 KGHSH, CDR2 LQKENI. There are 15 residues in the CDR3. The CDR3: CASSLRTGGSYEQYV. As DNA, the CDR3 is TGTGCCAGCTCACTACGGACAGGGGGCTCCTACGAGCAGTACGTC.

J is TRBJ2-1 and V is TRBV5-1; 12 bases match TRBD2. The CDR3 covers 15 residues. Germline V gene sequence: CDR1 SGHRS, CDR2 YFSETQ. V was clipped by 0 bases and J by 8 bases; unmatched bases: 3. The CDR3 region is CASSLGLAGVDEQFF. The CDR3 nucleotides read TGCGCCAGCAGCTTGGGACTAGCGGGGGTGGATGAGCAGTTCTTC. Combining the CDR3 with reference TRBV5-1 and TRBJ2-1 gives the whole variable domain KAGVTQTPRYLIKTRGQQVTLSCSPISGHRSVSWYQQTPGQGLQFLFEYFSETQRNKGNFPGRFSGRQFSNSRSEMNVSTLELGDSALYLCASSLGLAGVDEQFFGPGTRLTVL.

The chain recombines TRBV30 with TRBJ2-7; 7 bases match TRBD2. Per the germline V gene, CDR1 is GTSNPN and CDR2 is SVGIG (reference sequence). V gave up 2 bases and J gave up 0 bases; unmatched junction bases: 10. The CDR3 covers 16 residues. CDR3 nucleotide sequence: TGTGCCTGGAGTCTCCCGGGACTAAGGAGCTCCTACGAGCAGTACTTC. Encoded protein: CAWSLPGLRSSYEQYF.

The chain recombines TRBV19 with TRBJ2-7, with D maybe TRBD1 (5 bases). This CDR3 is built from 15 residues. With 3 bases removed from V and 4 bases from J, the gap between germline ends came to 16 bases. The germline CDR1 and CDR2 sequences are LNHDA and SQIVND (reference sequence). The CDR3 DNA is TGTGCCAGTAGTATCGGCCAGGGAAGTCTGTACGAGCAGTACTTC. Its translation is CASSIGQGSLYEQYF.

In its sample, this clone was seen once. V usage is TRBV6-5 and J usage is TRBJ2-7; a possible D gene is TRBD1 (6 bases). The ends were cut back, 6 bases at V and 3 bases at J, with 9 bases in the middle. Germline V CDR1 and CDR2: MNHEY, SVGAGI. This CDR3 has 12 residues. CDR3 sequence (DNA): TGTGCCAGCAGGGACAGATTCTACGAGCAGTACTTC. Residues: CASRDRFYEQYF.

The gene calls are TRBV19 and TRBJ2-1; D is possibly TRBD1 (6 bases). CDR3 size: 14 residues. With 7 bases removed from V and 5 bases from J, the gap between germline ends came to 15 bases. Germline V lookup: CDR1 LNHDA, CDR2 SQIVND (reference sequence). CDR3 DNA: TGTGCCAGTAACCCAGGGGCTACCCACAATGAGCAGTTCTTC. Translating it yields CASNPGATHNEQFF.

This chain links TRBV5-1 with TRBJ1-5; 7 nucleotides agree with TRBD1. Germline CDR1 SGHRS, CDR2 YFSETQ. This CDR3 is built from 15 residues. J was trimmed by 1 base and V by 3 bases; bases with no gene match: 4. Here the CDR3 DNA reads TGCGCCAGCAGCTGGACGACAGGGAGCAATCAGCCCCAGCATTTT. This encodes CASSWTTGSNQPQHF.

The chain has TRBV7-3 and TRBJ2-3, with 12 bases that match TRBD2. J gave up 2 bases and V 5 bases, and 5 bases lay outside the gene matches. Per the germline V gene, CDR1 is SGHTA and CDR2 is FQGTGA. The CDR3 extends over 16 amino acids. In DNA form, the CDR3 reads TGTGCCAGCAGCCAAGGGACTAGCGGGTACACAGATACGCAGTATTTT. Amino acids: CASSQGTSGYTDTQYF.